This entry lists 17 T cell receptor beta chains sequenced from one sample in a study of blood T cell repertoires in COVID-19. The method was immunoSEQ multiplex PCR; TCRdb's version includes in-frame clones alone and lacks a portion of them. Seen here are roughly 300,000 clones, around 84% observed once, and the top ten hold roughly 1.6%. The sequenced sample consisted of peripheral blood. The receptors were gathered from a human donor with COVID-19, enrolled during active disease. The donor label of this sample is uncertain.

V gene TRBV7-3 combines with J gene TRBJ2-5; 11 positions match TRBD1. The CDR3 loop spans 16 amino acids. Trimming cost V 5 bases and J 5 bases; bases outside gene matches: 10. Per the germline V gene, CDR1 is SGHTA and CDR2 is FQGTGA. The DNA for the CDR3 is TGTGCCAGCAGCCACGGGGACAGGGGGTTCGGGGAGACCCAGTACTTC. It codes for CASSHGDRGFGETQYF.

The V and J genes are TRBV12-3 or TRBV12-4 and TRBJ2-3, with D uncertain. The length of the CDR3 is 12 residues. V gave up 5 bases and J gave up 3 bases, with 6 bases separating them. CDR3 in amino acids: CASSDETDTQYF. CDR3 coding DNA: TGTGCCAGCAGTGATGAGACAGATACGCAGTATTTT.

The CDR3 reads CASSKLGATEAFF. The DNA for the CDR3 is TGTGCCAGTAGTAAGTTGGGAGCCACTGAAGCTTTCTTT. V gene TRBV19 combines with J gene TRBJ1-1; D is uncertain. Germline V CDR1 and CDR2: LNHDA, SQIVND (reference sequence). This CDR3 has 13 amino acids. The V end lost 4 bases, the J end lost 4 bases, and 10 bases lay between the germline ends.

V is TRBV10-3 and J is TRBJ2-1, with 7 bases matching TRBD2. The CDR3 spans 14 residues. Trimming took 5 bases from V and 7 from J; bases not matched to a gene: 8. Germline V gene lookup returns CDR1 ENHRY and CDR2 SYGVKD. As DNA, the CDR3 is TGTGCCATCAGTATAGGCGGGAGTAGGAATGAGCAGTTCTTC. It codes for CAISIGGSRNEQFF.

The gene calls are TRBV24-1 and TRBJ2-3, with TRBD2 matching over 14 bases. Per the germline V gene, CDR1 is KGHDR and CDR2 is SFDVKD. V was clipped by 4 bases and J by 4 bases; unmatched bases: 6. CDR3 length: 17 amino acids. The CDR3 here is CATSDPGTSGSADTQYF. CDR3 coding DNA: TGTGCCACCAGTGACCCCGGGACTAGCGGGAGCGCAGATACGCAGTATTTT.

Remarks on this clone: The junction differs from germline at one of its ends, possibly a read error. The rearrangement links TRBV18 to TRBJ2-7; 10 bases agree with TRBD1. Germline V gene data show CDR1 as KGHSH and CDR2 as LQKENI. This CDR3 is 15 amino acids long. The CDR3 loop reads CASSPGQGRTYQQYF. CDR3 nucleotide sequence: TGTGCCAGCTCACCGGGACAGGGGCGAACCTACCAGCAGTACTTC.

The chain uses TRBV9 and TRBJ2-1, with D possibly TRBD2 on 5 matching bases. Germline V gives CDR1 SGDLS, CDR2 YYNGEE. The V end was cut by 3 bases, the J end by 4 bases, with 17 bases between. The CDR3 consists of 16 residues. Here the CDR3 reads CASSASRLDLYNEQFF. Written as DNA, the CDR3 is TGTGCCAGCAGCGCCAGTCGACTGGACTTATACAATGAGCAGTTCTTC.

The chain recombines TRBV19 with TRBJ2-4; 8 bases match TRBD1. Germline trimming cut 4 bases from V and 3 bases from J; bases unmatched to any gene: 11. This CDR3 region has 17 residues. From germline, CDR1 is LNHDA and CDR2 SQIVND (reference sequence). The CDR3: CASSTSDRAWDKNIQYF. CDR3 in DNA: TGTGCCAGTAGTACCTCGGACAGGGCGTGGGACAAAAACATTCAGTACTTC.

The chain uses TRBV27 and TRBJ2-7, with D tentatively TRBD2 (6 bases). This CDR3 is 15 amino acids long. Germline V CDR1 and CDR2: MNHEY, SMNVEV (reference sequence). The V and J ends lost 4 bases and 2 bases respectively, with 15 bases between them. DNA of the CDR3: TGTGCCAGCAGTTCGCCCGGGACTCCACCCTACGAGCAGTACTTC. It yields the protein CASSSPGTPPYEQYF.

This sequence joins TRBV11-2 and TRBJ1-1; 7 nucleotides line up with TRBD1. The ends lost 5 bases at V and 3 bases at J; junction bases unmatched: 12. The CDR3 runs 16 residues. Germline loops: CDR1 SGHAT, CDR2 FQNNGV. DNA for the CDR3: TGTGCCAGCAGCCTATACAGGGGCTTTGTTGACACTGAAGCTTTCTTT. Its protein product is CASSLYRGFVDTEAFF.

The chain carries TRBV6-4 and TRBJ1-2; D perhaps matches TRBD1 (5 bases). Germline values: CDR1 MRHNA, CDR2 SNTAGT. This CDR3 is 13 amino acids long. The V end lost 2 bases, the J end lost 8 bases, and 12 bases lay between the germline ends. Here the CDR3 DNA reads TGTGCCAGCAGTGACGGGGGGAGAGGAGGCTACACCTTC. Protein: CASSDGGRGGYTF.

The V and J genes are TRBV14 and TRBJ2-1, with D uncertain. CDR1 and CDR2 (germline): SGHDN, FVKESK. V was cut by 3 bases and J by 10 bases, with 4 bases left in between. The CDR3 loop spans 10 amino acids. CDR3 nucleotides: TGTGCCAGCAGCCACCGGGAGCAGTTCTTC. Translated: CASSHREQFF.

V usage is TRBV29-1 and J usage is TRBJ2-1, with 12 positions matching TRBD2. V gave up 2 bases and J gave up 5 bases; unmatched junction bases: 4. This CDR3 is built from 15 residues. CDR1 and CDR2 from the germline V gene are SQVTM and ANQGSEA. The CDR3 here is CSVERGLAGNNEQFF. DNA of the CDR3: TGCAGCGTTGAACGAGGACTAGCGGGAAACAATGAGCAGTTCTTC.

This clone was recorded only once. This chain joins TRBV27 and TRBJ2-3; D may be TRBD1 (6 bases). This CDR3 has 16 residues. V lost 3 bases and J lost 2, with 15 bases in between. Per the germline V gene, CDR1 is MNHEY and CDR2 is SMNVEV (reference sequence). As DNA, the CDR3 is TGTGCCAGCAGTTTCGGGACAACGAAAGTCACAGATACGCAGTATTTT. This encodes CASSFGTTKVTDTQYF.

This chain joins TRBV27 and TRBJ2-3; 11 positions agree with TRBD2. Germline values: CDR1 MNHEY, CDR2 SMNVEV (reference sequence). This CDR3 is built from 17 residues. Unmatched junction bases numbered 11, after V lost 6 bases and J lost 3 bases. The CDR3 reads CASSSLLTSGKTDTQYF. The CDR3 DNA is TGTGCCAGCAGCTCCCTCCTGACTAGCGGGAAGACAGATACGCAGTATTTT.

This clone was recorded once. CDR3 region: CASSLTGGVHTEAFF. DNA of the CDR3: TGTGCCAGCAGCTTAACTGGGGGGGTCCACACTGAAGCTTTCTTT. The chain carries TRBV7-3 and TRBJ1-1; D possibly corresponds to TRBD1 (5 bases). CDR3 length equals 15 residues. The ends were cut back, 0 bases at V and 3 bases at J, with 11 bases in the middle. CDR1 is SGHTA, CDR2 FQGTGA, per germline. Full variable domain (missing parts from reference TRBV7-3 and TRBJ1-1): GAGVSQTPSNKVTEKGKYVELRCDPISGHTALYWYRQSLGQGPEFLIYFQGTGAADDSGLPNDRFFAVRPEGSVSTLKIQRTERGDSAVYLCASSLTGGVHTEAFFGQGTRLTVV.

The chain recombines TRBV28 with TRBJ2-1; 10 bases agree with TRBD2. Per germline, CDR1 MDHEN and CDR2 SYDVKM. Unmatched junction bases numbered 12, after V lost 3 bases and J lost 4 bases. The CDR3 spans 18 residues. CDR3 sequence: CASSFPRTSGRVYNEQFF. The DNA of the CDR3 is TGTGCCAGCAGTTTCCCACGGACTAGCGGCAGGGTTTACAATGAGCAGTTCTTC. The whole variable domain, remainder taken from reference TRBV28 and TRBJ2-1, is DVKVTQSSRYLVKRTGEKVFLECVQDMDHENMFWYRQDPGLGLRLIYFSYDVKMKEKGDIPEGYSVSREKKERFSLILESASTNQTSMYLCASSFPRTSGRVYNEQFFGPGTRLTVL.